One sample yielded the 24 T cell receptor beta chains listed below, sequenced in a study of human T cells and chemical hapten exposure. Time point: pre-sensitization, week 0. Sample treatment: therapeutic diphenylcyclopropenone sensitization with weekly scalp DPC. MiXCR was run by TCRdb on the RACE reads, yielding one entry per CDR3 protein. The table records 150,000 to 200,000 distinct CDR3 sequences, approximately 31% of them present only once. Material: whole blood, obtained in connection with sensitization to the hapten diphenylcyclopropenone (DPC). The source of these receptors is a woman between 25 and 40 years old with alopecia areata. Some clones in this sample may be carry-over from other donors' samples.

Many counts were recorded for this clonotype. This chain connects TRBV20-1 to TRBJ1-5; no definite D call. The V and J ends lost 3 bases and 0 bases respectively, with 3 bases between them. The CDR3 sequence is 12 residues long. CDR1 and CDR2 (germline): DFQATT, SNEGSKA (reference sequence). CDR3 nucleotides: TGCAGTGCTAGGTCTAGCAATCAGCCCCAGCATTTT. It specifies CSARSSNQPQHF.

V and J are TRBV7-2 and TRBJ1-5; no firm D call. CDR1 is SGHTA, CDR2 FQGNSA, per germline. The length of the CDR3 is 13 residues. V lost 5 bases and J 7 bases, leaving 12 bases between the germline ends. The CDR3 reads CASSPEFGQPQHF. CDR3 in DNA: TGTGCCAGCAGCCCAGAGTTTGGCCAGCCCCAGCATTTT.

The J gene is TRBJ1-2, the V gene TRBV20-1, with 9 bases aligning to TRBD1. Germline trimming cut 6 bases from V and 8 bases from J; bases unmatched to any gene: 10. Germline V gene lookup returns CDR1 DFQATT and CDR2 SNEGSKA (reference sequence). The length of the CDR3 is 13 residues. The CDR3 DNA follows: TGCAGTGCCCCGACACGGACAGGGGAAGGCTACACCTTC. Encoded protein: CSAPTRTGEGYTF.

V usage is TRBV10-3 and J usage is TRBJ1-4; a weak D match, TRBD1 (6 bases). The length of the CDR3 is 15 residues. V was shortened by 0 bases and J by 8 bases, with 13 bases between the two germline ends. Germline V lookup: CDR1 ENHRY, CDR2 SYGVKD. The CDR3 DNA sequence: TGTGCCATCAGTGAGTCATCGGGGGCTGGCGAAAAACTGTTTTTT. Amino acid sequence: CAISESSGAGEKLFF.

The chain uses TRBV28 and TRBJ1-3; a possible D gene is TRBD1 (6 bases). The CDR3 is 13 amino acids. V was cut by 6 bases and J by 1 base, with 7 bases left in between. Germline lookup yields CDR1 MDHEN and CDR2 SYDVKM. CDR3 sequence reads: CASSTGSGNTIYF. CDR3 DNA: TGTGCCAGCAGCACAGGGTCTGGAAACACCATATATTTT.

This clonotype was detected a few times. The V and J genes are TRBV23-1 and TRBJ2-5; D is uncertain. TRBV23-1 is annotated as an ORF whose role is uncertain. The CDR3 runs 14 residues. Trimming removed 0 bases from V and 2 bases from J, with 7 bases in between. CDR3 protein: CASSQSPTQETQYF. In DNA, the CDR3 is TGCGCCAGCAGTCAATCTCCGACTCAAGAGACCCAGTACTTC.

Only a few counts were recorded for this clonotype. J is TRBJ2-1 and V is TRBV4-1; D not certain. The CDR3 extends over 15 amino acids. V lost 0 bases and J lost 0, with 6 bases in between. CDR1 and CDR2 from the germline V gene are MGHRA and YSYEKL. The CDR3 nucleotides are TGCGCCAGCAGCCAAGATCGAAACTCCTACAATGAGCAGTTCTTC. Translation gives CASSQDRNSYNEQFF.

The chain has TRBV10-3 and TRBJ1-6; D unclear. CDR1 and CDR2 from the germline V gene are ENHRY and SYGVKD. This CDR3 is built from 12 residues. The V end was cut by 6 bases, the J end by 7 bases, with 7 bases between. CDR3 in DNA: TGTGCCATCAGGGATTACAATTCACCCCTCCACTTT. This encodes CAIRDYNSPLHF.

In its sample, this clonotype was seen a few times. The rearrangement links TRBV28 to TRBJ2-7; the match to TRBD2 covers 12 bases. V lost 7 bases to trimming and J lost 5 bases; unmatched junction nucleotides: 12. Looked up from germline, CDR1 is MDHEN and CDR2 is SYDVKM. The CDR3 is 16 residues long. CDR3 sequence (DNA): TGTGCCAGCAATACTCCTAGCGGGAGGGCCCCTCACGAGCAGTACTTC. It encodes CASNTPSGRAPHEQYF.

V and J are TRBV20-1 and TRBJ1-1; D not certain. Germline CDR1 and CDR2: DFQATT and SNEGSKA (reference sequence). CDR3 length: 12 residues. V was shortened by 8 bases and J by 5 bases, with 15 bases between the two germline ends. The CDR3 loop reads CSYTGFGTEAFF. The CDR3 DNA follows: TGCAGTTATACGGGATTCGGGACTGAAGCTTTCTTT.

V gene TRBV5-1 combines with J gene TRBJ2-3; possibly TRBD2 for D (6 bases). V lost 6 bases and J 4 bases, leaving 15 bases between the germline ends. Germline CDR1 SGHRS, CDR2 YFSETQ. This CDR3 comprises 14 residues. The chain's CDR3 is CASMSTPGADTQYF. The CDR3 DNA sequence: TGCGCCAGCATGTCAACCCCGGGGGCAGATACGCAGTATTTT. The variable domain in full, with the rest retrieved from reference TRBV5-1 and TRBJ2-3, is KAGVTQTPRYLIKTRGQQVTLSCSPISGHRSVSWYQQTPGQGLQFLFEYFSETQRNKGNFPGRFSGRQFSNSRSEMNVSTLELGDSALYLCASMSTPGADTQYFGPGTRLTVL.

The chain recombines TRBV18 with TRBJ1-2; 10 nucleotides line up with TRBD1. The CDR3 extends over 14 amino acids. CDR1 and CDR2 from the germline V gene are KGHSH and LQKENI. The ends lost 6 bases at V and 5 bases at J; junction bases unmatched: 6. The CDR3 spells CASSREGQGYGYTF. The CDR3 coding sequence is TGTGCCAGCTCGCGTGAGGGACAGGGGTATGGCTACACCTTC.

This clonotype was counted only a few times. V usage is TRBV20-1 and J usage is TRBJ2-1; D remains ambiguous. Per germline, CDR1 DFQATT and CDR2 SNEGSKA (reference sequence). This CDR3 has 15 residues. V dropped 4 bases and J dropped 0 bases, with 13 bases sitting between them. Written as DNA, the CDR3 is TGCAGTGCTATTCTCGTGGGCGGCTCCTACAATGAGCAGTTCTTC. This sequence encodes CSAILVGGSYNEQFF.

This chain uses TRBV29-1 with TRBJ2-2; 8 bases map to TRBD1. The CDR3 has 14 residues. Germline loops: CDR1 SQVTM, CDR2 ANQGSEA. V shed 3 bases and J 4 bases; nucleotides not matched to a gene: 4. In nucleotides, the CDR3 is TGCAGCGTTGATGGCCAGGGGGCCACCGGGGAGCTGTTTTTT. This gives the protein CSVDGQGATGELFF.

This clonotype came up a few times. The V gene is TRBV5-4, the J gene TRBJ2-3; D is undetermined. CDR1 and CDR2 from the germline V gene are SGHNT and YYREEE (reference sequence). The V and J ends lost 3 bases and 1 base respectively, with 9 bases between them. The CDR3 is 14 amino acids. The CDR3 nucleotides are TGTGCCAGCAGCTCCAGCATGCGCACAGATACGCAGTATTTT. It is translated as CASSSSMRTDTQYF.

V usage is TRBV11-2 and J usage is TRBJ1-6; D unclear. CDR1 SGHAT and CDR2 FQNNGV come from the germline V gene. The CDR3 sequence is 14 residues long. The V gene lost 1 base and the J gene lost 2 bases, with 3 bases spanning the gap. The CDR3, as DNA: TGTGCCAGCAGCTTAGTCCCCTATAATTCACCCCTCCACTTT. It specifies CASSLVPYNSPLHF.

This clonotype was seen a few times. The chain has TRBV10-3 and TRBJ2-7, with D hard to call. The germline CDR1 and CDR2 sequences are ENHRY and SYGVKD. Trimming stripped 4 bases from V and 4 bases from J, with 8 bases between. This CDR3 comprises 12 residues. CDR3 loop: CAISGVNYEQYF. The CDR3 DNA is TGTGCCATCAGTGGGGTCAATTACGAGCAGTACTTC.

CDR3 sequence: CSASFPGPGVGNQPQHF. DNA of the CDR3: TGCAGTGCTAGCTTCCCGGGCCCAGGGGTCGGCAATCAGCCCCAGCATTTT. The chain employs TRBV20-1 and TRBJ1-5, with D perhaps TRBD1 (6 bases). CDR1 is DFQATT and CDR2 is SNEGSKA in the germline V gene (reference sequence). The V end lost 3 bases, the J end lost 2 bases, and 20 bases lay between the germline ends. The CDR3 is made up of 17 amino acids.

Here the CDR3 reads CASSLAHRGGVNTEAFF. Here the CDR3 DNA reads TGTGCCAGCAGCTTAGCGCACCGTGGCGGGGTGAACACTGAAGCTTTCTTT. The chain links TRBV7-9 to TRBJ1-1, with no clear D. Germline V gene lookup returns CDR1 SEHNR and CDR2 FQNEAQ (reference sequence). CDR3 length: 17 amino acids. The V gene lost 0 bases and the J gene lost 0 bases, with 14 bases spanning the gap.

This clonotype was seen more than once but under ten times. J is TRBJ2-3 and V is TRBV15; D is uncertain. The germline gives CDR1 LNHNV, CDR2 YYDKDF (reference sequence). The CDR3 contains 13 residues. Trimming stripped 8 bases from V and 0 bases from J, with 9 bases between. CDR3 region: CATRGPSTDTQYF. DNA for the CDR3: TGTGCCACCCGTGGTCCCAGCACAGATACGCAGTATTTT.

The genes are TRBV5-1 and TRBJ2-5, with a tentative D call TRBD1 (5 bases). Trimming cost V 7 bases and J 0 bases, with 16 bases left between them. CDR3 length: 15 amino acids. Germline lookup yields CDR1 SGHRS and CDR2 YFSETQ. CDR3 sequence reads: CASSYQGAYQETQYF. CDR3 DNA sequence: TGCGCCAGCTCCTACCAAGGGGCTTACCAAGAGACCCAGTACTTC. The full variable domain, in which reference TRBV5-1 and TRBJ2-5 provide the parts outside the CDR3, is KAGVTQTPRYLIKTRGQQVTLSCSPISGHRSVSWYQQTPGQGLQFLFEYFSETQRNKGNFPGRFSGRQFSNSRSEMNVSTLELGDSALYLCASSYQGAYQETQYFGPGTRLLVL.

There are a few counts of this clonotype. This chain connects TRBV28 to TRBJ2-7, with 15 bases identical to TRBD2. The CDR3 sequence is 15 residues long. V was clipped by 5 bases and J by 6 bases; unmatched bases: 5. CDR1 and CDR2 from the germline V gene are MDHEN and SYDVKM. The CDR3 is CASSQGGLAGGEQYF. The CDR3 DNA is TGTGCCAGCAGTCAAGGGGGACTAGCGGGAGGCGAGCAGTACTTC. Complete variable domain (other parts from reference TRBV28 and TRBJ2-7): DVKVTQSSRYLVKRTGEKVFLECVQDMDHENMFWYRQDPGLGLRLIYFSYDVKMKEKGDIPEGYSVSREKKERFSLILESASTNQTSMYLCASSQGGLAGGEQYFGPGTRLTVT.

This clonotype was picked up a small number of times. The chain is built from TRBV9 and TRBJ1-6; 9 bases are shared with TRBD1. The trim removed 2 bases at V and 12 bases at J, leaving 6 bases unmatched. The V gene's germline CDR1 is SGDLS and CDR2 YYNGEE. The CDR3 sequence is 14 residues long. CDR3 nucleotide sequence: TGTGCCAGCAGCGTTTTACAGGGGGCAGGACCCCTCCACTTT. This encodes CASSVLQGAGPLHF.

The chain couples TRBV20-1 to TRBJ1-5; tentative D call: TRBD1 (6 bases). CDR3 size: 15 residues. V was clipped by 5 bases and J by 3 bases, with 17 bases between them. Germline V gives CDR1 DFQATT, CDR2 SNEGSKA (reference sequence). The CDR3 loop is CSAQPIQGNNQPQHF. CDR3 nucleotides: TGCAGTGCTCAACCTATACAGGGAAACAATCAGCCCCAGCATTTT.